These T cell receptor beta chains were read from a single sample in a study of T cell responses to AZD1222 COVID-19 vaccine. Sequencing used immunoSEQ multiplex PCR; TCRdb keeps in-frame clones, though not all of them. The repertoire holds fewer than 100,000 clones, with approximately 88% as singletons. Sequenced here: peripheral blood, sampled 28 days after the second AZD1222 dose. The receptors stem from an adult who received the AZD1222 COVID-19 vaccine. CDR3s include the opening cysteine and the closing phenylalanine or tryptophan. The D gene is left open where the match is weak. A clone size is listed for some rows: how often the clone was seen (once, few, many), or a class if it is expanded.

>14|few|TRBV6-5|.|TRBJ2-1
TGTGCCAGCAGACGGGACCCCTTCTACAATGAGCAGTTCTTC
CASRRDPFYNEQFF
>15|few|TRBV4-3|.|TRBJ2-1
TGCGCCAGCAGCCAAGGAAGTAGCTCTTACAATGAGCAGTTCTTC
CASSQGSSSYNEQFF
>17|.|TRBV5-1|.|TRBJ2-3
TGCGCCAGCAGCTTGGGTATACCATCGCTTAGCACAGATACGCAGTATTTT
CASSLGIPSLSTDTQYF
>16|once|TRBV13|TRBD1|TRBJ1-3
TGTGCCAGCAGCTTACCCGGGACAGGGCCTGGAAACACCATATATTTT
CASSLPGTGPGNTIYF
>13|.|TRBV19|.|TRBJ1-4
TGTGCCAGTAGGATCCTTCCAAATGAAAAACTGTTTTTT
CASRILPNEKLFF
>14|.|TRBV27|.|TRBJ2-3
TGTGCCAGCAGTTCGGGACTTCGGACAGATACGCAGTATTTT
CASSSGLRTDTQYF
>14|.|TRBV19|TRBD1|TRBJ1-5
TGTGCCAGTAGCCGGACAGGGAGCAATCAGCCCCAGCATTTT
CASSRTGSNQPQHF
>14|.|TRBV15|TRBD1|TRBJ2-5
TGTGCCACCAGCAGTAAGGGACAGGGGGAGACCCAGTACTTC
CATSSKGQGETQYF
>14|.|TRBV14|TRBD2|TRBJ2-7
TGTGCCAGCAGCAGCTCGGGACTAGTCTCCGAGCAGTACTTC
CASSSSGLVSEQYF
>12|.|TRBV10-3|.|TRBJ1-5
TGTGCCATCAGAGGCACCAATCAGCCCCAGCATTTT
CAIRGTNQPQHF
>15|.|TRBV19|.|TRBJ1-5
TGTGCCAGTAGTCCCCGGGAAGGCGACCATCAGCCCCAGCATTTT
CASSPREGDHQPQHF
>15|.|TRBV25-1|.|TRBJ2-1
TGTGCCAGCAGTGAATACGAGGGGGGCTACAATGAGCAGTTCTTC
CASSEYEGGYNEQFF
>15|.|TRBV19|.|TRBJ1-4
TGTGCCAGTGCCCGGACGGGGGTCACTAATGAAAAACTGTTTTTT
CASARTGVTNEKLFF
>18|.|TRBV7-9|.|TRBJ1-2
TGTGCCAGCAGCTTACCTCGACACGGTCTTATTTTGGACTATGGCTACACCTTC
CASSLPRHGLILDYGYTF
>13|once|TRBV2|TRBD1|TRBJ2-7
TGTGCCGCCAAGACAGGGTGGTCCTACGAGCAGTACTTC
CAAKTGWSYEQYF
>17|few|TRBV11-2|.|TRBJ2-2
TGTGCCAGCAGCTTAGTCGGGACCTTTTATAACACCGGGGAGCTGTTTTTT
CASSLVGTFYNTGELFF
>14|.|TRBV19|.|TRBJ1-3
TGTGCCAGTAGTATAATGATCTCTGGAAACACCATATATTTT
CASSIMISGNTIYF
>14|.|TRBV29-1|.|TRBJ1-4
TGCAGCGTTGAAGATTCGGGTAAAGGCGAAAAACTGTTTTTT
CSVEDSGKGEKLFF
>16|.|TRBV6-1|.|TRBJ2-5
TGTGCCAGCAGTGAAGCCGTCGGGGGCTTACGGGAGACCCAGTACTTC
CASSEAVGGLRETQYF
>13|.|TRBV10-1|.|TRBJ2-7
TGCGCCAGCAGGTTGGGCCATCTTCACGAGCAGTACTTC
CASRLGHLHEQYF
>15|.|TRBV19|.|TRBJ1-3
TGTGCCAGTAGTACCCGGAGGGTGAGGGGAAACACCATATATTTT
CASSTRRVRGNTIYF
>14|.|TRBV4-3|.|TRBJ2-7
TGCGCCAGCAGCCAAGCTACAGGGACCTACGAGCAGTACTTC
CASSQATGTYEQYF
>16|.|TRBV9|.|TRBJ2-2
TGTGCCAGCAGCGTAGGTGACAGAGGGGGAGGCGGGGAGCTGTTTTTT
CASSVGDRGGGGELFF
>13|.|TRBV24-1|.|TRBJ1-2
TGTGCCACCAGTGATTCAAGGAACTATGGCTACACCTTC
CATSDSRNYGYTF
>15|.|TRBV7-2|.|TRBJ1-5
TGTGCCAGCAGCATGACAGTTAATAGCAATCAGCCCCAGCATTTT
CASSMTVNSNQPQHF
>14|.|TRBV7-9|.|TRBJ2-2
TGTGCCAGCAGCTTAGCTGCAGGAGGCGGGGAGCTGTTTTTT
CASSLAAGGGELFF
>16|.|TRBV19|TRBD1|TRBJ2-6
TGTGCCAGTAGTTTCGGGACAGTCTCTGGGGCCAACGTCCTGACTTTC
CASSFGTVSGANVLTF
>17|few|TRBV7-7|TRBD2|TRBJ2-1
TGTGCTAGCAGCACGGGACTAGCGGGGGCCTCCTCCAATGAGCAGTTCTTC
CASSTGLAGASSNEQFF
>13|.|TRBV20-1|TRBD1|TRBJ1-3
TGCAGTGCTAGTTGGACAGGAGGAAACACCATATATTTT
CSASWTGGNTIYF
>16|.|TRBV7-9|.|TRBJ1-2
TGTGCCAGCAGCTTAGCACACCGCCGCATCCTCTATGGCTACACCTTC
CASSLAHRRILYGYTF
>14|.|TRBV28|.|TRBJ2-3
TGTGCCAGCAGACCAGGGGCGGGGACAGATACGCAGTATTTT
CASRPGAGTDTQYF
>15|.|TRBV7-2|.|TRBJ1-2
TGTGCCAGCAGCTTACGGGGGGACCCGCTATGGGGCTACACCTTC
CASSLRGDPLWGYTF
>15|once|TRBV6-5|.|TRBJ1-6
TGTGCCAGCAGACACTTGTCGGAGGAAGCTTCACCCCTCCACTTT
CASRHLSEEASPLHF
>14|once|TRBV5-4|.|TRBJ2-7
TGTGCCAGCAGCTCGGACACCCACTCCTACGAGCAGTACTTC
CASSSDTHSYEQYF
>13|.|TRBV6-5|TRBD1|TRBJ1-2
TGTGCCAGCAGTTACAGGGACAGGGTGGGCTACACCTTC
CASSYRDRVGYTF
>13|.|TRBV6-2/TRBV6-3|.|TRBJ1-1
TGTGCCAGCAGTTGGGGGATCAACACTGAAGCTTTCTTT
CASSWGINTEAFF
>14|.|TRBV19|TRBD1|TRBJ2-7
TGTGCCAGTAGTGGGAGGACAGGGGACTACGAGCAGTACTTC
CASSGRTGDYEQYF